The 10 T cell receptor beta chains below come from one sample, sequenced in a study of CD8 T cells in ankylosing spondylitis (dated by TCRdb to the late 2010s). Libraries were built with 5' RACE. The sequencing machine was an Illumina HiSeq 2500. TCRdb reanalyzed the raw reads on its own, using fastp at Q25 for trimming and MiXCR for clone calling, and kept in-frame beta chains. For every CDR3 protein sequence, its rows merge into one entry that carries the most common genes and DNA. The sample table records roughly 220,000 distinct CDR3 sequences; about 11% of these occur just once. Of the sample, 20% to 25% falls within the top ten clones. Material for sequencing was blood, either unsorted or a sorted T cell fraction (not recorded which). These receptors came from a male donor with ankylosing spondylitis or in good health (not recorded which).

J is TRBJ2-3 and V is TRBV2; 7 positions match TRBD1. Germline CDR1 and CDR2: SNHLY and FYNNEI. This CDR3 contains 12 residues. The V and J ends lost 7 bases and 9 bases, in that order; junction bases with no gene match: 7. CDR3 region: CASMGTGVTQYF. DNA for the CDR3: TGTGCCAGCATGGGCACAGGGGTCACGCAGTATTTT. The full variable domain, completed using reference TRBV2 and TRBJ2-3, is EPEVTQTPSHQVTQMGQEVILRCVPISNHLYFYWYRQILGQKVEFLVSFYNNEISEKSEIFDDQFSVERPDGSNFTLKIRSTKLEDSAMYFCASMGTGVTQYFGPGTRLTVL.

This clonotype showed up just a few times. This chain joins TRBV12-3 or TRBV12-4 and TRBJ2-1; D unresolved. This CDR3 region has 11 residues. V was pared by 3 bases and J by 8 bases, with 5 bases between. The CDR3 loop reads CASSFDHEQFF. The CDR3 DNA follows: TGTGCCAGCAGTTTCGATCATGAGCAGTTCTTC.

V usage is TRBV20-1 and J usage is TRBJ2-7; the D gene is possibly TRBD1 (5 bases). The V end was cut by 5 bases, the J end by 1 base, with 18 bases between. This CDR3 has 15 residues. CDR1 is DFQATT and CDR2 is SNEGSKA in the germline V gene (reference sequence). As DNA, the CDR3 is TGCAGTGCTTCCCCCCCCCGACAGAGATCCTACGAGCAGTACTTC. Its translation is CSASPPRQRSYEQYF.

In its sample, this clonotype was seen many times. The genes are TRBV20-1 and TRBJ2-3; D gene ambiguous. Germline values: CDR1 DFQATT, CDR2 SNEGSKA (reference sequence). This CDR3 region has 13 residues. The germline V and J ends were trimmed by 6 bases and 4 bases, with 14 bases remaining between them. For the CDR3, the DNA is TGCAGTGCCAAGACTCCCGGAGCAGATACGCAGTATTTT. This gives the protein CSAKTPGADTQYF.

This clonotype was seen many times. The chain joins TRBV5-1 to TRBJ2-7; D is uncertain. Germline lookup yields CDR1 SGHRS and CDR2 YFSETQ. The CDR3 is 15 residues long. Trimming removed 3 bases at V and 3 bases at J, with 16 bases between. The CDR3 loop is CASSSLGSSNYEQYF. The DNA of the CDR3 is TGCGCCAGCAGCTCCTTGGGCTCTTCTAACTACGAGCAGTACTTC.

This clonotype was detected many times. The rearrangement joins TRBV5-1 to TRBJ1-1; possibly TRBD1 for D (5 bases). V lost 3 bases, J lost 3 bases, and 15 bases lay in between. CDR3 size: 15 residues. Germline loops: CDR1 SGHRS, CDR2 YFSETQ. Here the CDR3 DNA reads TGCGCCAGCAGCTCGGCGGCGGGGCTTGACACTGAAGCTTTCTTT. It is translated as CASSSAAGLDTEAFF.

The rearrangement links TRBV4-2 to TRBJ2-7; possibly TRBD2 for D (6 bases). Germline V gene lookup returns CDR1 LGHNA and CDR2 YNFKEQ. V lost 4 bases, J lost 3 bases, and 7 bases lay in between. This CDR3 is 12 amino acids long. The CDR3 region has the DNA TGTGCCAGCAGCCGGGACTTCTACGAGCAGTACTTC. Its protein is CASSRDFYEQYF.

The V gene is TRBV5-6, the J gene TRBJ2-3, with 12 bases fitting TRBD2. Germline V CDR1 and CDR2: SGHDT, YYEEEE. The CDR3 is made up of 15 amino acids. V was pared by 4 bases and J by 2 bases, with 2 bases of the junction left unmatched. The CDR3 DNA is TGTGCCAGCAGCGGACTAGCGGGGAACACAGATACGCAGTATTTT. Its translation: CASSGLAGNTDTQYF.

There are many counts of this clonotype. The V and J genes are TRBV20-1 and TRBJ2-3; 9 bases align to TRBD2. V shed 0 bases and J 3 bases; nucleotides not matched to a gene: 10. The CDR3 runs 17 residues. The germline V gene encodes CDR1 DFQATT and CDR2 SNEGSKA (reference sequence). The CDR3 DNA is TGCAGTGCTAGAGATCAGGCTAGCGGGGCGAAGACAGATACGCAGTATTTT. Translated: CSARDQASGAKTDTQYF.

About this clonotype: A clone one base away is much larger, so this may be a read error. The chain recombines TRBV20-1 with TRBJ1-2, with D possibly being TRBD1 (5 bases). The V gene's germline CDR1 is DFQATT and CDR2 SNEGSKA (reference sequence). This CDR3 spans 11 amino acids. This CDR3 reads CSARVQDGDTF. Here the CDR3 DNA reads TGCAGTGCTAGAGTACAGGATGGCGACACCTTC.